This is a list of T cell receptor beta chains from one sample in a study of shared clonotypes between healthy human individuals. This table comes from immunoSEQ multiplex PCR, and its TCRdb copy is limited to in-frame clones, with some not included. The table lists under 850,000 clones, around 92% of them singletons, with around 24% in the top ten. Sequencing was performed on naive CD8+ T cells sorted from blood. Source of these receptors: a young man in good health. Each CDR3 is given with its conserved first and last residue. The D gene is left open where the match is weak. Expanded clones get a size class; other rows say once, few or many, or leave the size out.

>TRBJ2-7|TRBV27|-|-
CASSLSLNGHEQYF
TGTGCCAGCAGTTTGTCATTGAACGGCCACGAGCAGTACTTC
>TRBJ1-5|TRBV28|-|few
CASSLRAGRDQPQHF
TGTGCCAGCAGTTTAAGGGCAGGGCGGGATCAGCCCCAGCATTTT
>TRBJ2-1|TRBV4-1|-|-
CASSQEPGGGGYNEQFF
TGCGCCAGCAGCCAAGAACCTGGGGGCGGAGGGTACAATGAGCAGTTCTTC
>TRBJ2-1|TRBV27|TRBD1|-
CASSSGTGVNEQFF
TGTGCCAGCAGTTCCGGGACAGGGGTGAATGAGCAGTTCTTC
>TRBJ1-5|TRBV7-2|-|-
CASSFKVEGAYGNQPQHF
TGTGCCAGCAGCTTCAAGGTAGAAGGGGCATATGGCAATCAGCCCCAGCATTTT
>TRBJ2-1|TRBV29-1|-|-
CSVVFGNWNEQFF
TGCAGCGTTGTCTTTGGAAACTGGAATGAGCAGTTCTTC
>TRBJ2-3|TRBV5-5|TRBD2|-
CASSLGLAVSTDTQYF
TGTGCCAGCAGCTTGGGACTAGCGGTTAGCACAGATACGCAGTATTTT
>TRBJ2-2|TRBV7-2|-|-
CASHPSLGTGELFF
TGTGCCAGCCATCCCTCTTTGGGCACCGGGGAGCTGTTTTTT
>TRBJ1-4|TRBV4-1|-|-
CASSQVGYRVNEKLFF
TGCGCCAGCAGCCAAGTAGGATACAGAGTTAATGAAAAACTGTTTTTT
>TRBJ2-5|TRBV27|-|-
CASSSWDQETQYF
TGTGCCAGCAGTTCATGGGACCAAGAGACCCAGTACTTC
>TRBJ1-2|TRBV28|TRBD1|-
CAGVTGTGRDGYTF
TGTGCCGGCGTTACCGGGACAGGGAGGGATGGCTACACCTTC
>TRBJ2-7|TRBV2|-|-
CASIRTQGSPSEQYF
TGTGCCAGCATTCGAACCCAGGGTAGCCCCAGCGAGCAGTACTTC
>TRBJ2-7|TRBV9|TRBD2|once
CASSAAGRTTGEQYF
TGTGCCAGCAGCGCAGCGGGACGGACAACGGGAGAGCAGTACTTC
>TRBJ2-1|TRBV28|-|-
CASRPSYNEQFF
TGTGCCAGCAGGCCCTCCTACAATGAGCAGTTCTTC
>TRBJ1-1|TRBV11-2|-|-
CASSLGAGAGGNTEAFF
TGTGCCAGCAGCTTAGGGGCTGGTGCAGGAGGGAACACTGAAGCTTTCTTT
>TRBJ2-7|TRBV28|-|-
CASSPGERPYEQYF
TGTGCCAGCAGTCCCGGCGAAAGACCCTACGAGCAGTACTTC
>TRBJ2-1|TRBV30|-|-
CAWTVDFGGRNEQFF
TGTGCCTGGACCGTTGACTTCGGCGGGCGTAATGAGCAGTTCTTC
>TRBJ2-1|TRBV27|-|-
CASSLGTLAWDEQFF
TGTGCCAGCAGTTTAGGCACGCTAGCTTGGGATGAGCAGTTCTTC
>TRBJ2-7|TRBV7-9|TRBD1|-
CASSPLPGQGTSYEQYF
TGTGCCAGCAGCCCCCTACCGGGACAGGGGACTTCCTACGAGCAGTACTTC
>TRBJ2-3|TRBV7-8|-|-
CASSVSYRFNSTDTQYF
TGTGCCAGCAGCGTCTCCTACAGGTTCAATAGCACAGATACGCAGTATTTT
>TRBJ2-5|TRBV13|-|-
CASSLPDSQETQYF
TGTGCCAGCAGCCTGCCAGACAGCCAAGAGACCCAGTACTTC
>TRBJ2-1|TRBV27|-|-
CASSYRGQYNEQFF
TGTGCCAGCAGCTACCGAGGTCAGTACAATGAGCAGTTCTTC
>TRBJ2-7|TRBV7-9|-|-
CASSVSGRANEQYF
TGTGCCAGCAGCGTAAGCGGGCGGGCCAATGAGCAGTACTTC
>TRBJ2-3|TRBV4-2|-|-
CASSQSLAGTDTQYF
TGTGCCAGCAGCCAAAGCCTAGCCGGGACAGATACGCAGTATTTT
>TRBJ2-5|TRBV9|TRBD2|once
CASSAGTSFTQYF
TGTGCCAGCAGCGCGGGGACTAGTTTTACCCAGTACTTC
>TRBJ1-1|TRBV29-1|-|-
CSVGSTEAFF
TGCAGCGTTGGGTCTACTGAAGCTTTCTTT
>TRBJ2-1|TRBV7-9|TRBD2|-
CASSSREDGVNEQFF
TGTGCCAGCAGCTCTCGGGAGGACGGAGTGAATGAGCAGTTCTTC
>TRBJ2-7|TRBV28|TRBD2|-
CASSPGLAGGTYEQYF
TGTGCCAGCAGTCCGGGACTAGCGGGAGGAACCTACGAGCAGTACTTC
>TRBJ2-3|TRBV28|TRBD1|-
CASSSGRRDRDYFYTQYF
TGTGCCAGCAGTTCAGGCCGGAGGGACAGGGATTATTTTTATACGCAGTATTTT
>TRBJ2-7|TRBV5-1|-|-
CASSLVVGIYEQYF
TGCGCCAGCAGCTTGGTGGTGGGGATCTACGAGCAGTACTTC
>TRBJ2-7|TRBV7-2|-|few
CASSETTSYEQYF
TGTGCCAGCAGCGAAACCACAAGCTACGAGCAGTACTTC
>TRBJ2-2|TRBV5-1|-|-
CASGPPGGENTGELFF
TGCGCCAGCGGTCCCCCCGGTGGAGAGAACACCGGGGAGCTGTTTTTT
>TRBJ2-1|TRBV4-3|-|once
CASSQGRASAAYNEQFF
TGCGCCAGCAGCCAAGGCCGGGCTAGCGCTGCCTACAATGAGCAGTTCTTC
>TRBJ2-3|TRBV28|TRBD2|-
CASSLVGQREGTDTQYF
TGTGCCAGCAGTTTAGTTGGCCAGCGGGAGGGAACAGATACGCAGTATTTT
>TRBJ1-2|TRBV11-2|-|-
CASSLDKDPWYGYTF
TGTGCCAGCAGCTTAGACAAGGACCCTTGGTATGGCTACACCTTC
>TRBJ2-2|TRBV9|-|-
CASSASAGELFF
TGTGCCAGCAGCGCCTCGGCCGGGGAGCTGTTTTTT
>TRBJ2-7|TRBV14|TRBD2|-
CASSPLAGELYEQYF
TGTGCCAGCAGCCCTCTAGCGGGAGAGCTATACGAGCAGTACTTC
>TRBJ1-2|TRBV6-1|-|-
CASSDELLYGYTF
TGTGCCAGCAGTGATGAGCTACTCTATGGCTACACCTTC
>TRBJ2-7|TRBV5-6|TRBD2|-
CASSDGFLGEGYEQYF
TGTGCCAGCAGCGACGGATTTCTGGGGGAGGGCTACGAGCAGTACTTC
>TRBJ2-1|TRBV28|TRBD1|-
CASSSVETGANEQFF
TGTGCCAGCAGTTCCGTAGAGACAGGGGCCAATGAGCAGTTCTTC
>TRBJ1-1|TRBV7-2|-|-
CASSFSPVEGTEAFF
TGTGCCAGCAGCTTTTCCCCGGTCGAAGGCACTGAAGCTTTCTTT
>TRBJ2-1|TRBV19|-|-
CASSPLGTSYNEQFF
TGTGCCAGTAGCCCTTTGGGAACCTCCTACAATGAGCAGTTCTTC
>TRBJ1-1|TRBV27|TRBD1|-
CASSLIVPTGLGTEAFF
TGTGCCAGCAGTTTAATCGTTCCGACAGGGTTAGGGACTGAAGCTTTCTTT
>TRBJ2-2|TRBV27|-|-
CAAGGYGELFF
TGTGCTGCAGGAGGGTACGGGGAGCTGTTTTTT